A selection of T cell receptor beta chains follows, all from one sample in a study of esophageal squamous cell carcinoma tumors. MiXCR, applied by TCRdb to the 5' RACE reads, yields one record per CDR3 protein. The sample table sets out 35 to 50 distinct CDR3 sequences. Input material: tumor tissue. These receptors all come from a man aged 50 or older with esophageal squamous cell carcinoma. CDR3s include the opening cysteine and the closing phenylalanine or tryptophan. The D gene is left open where the match is weak. Sizes are listed as how often the clone was seen (once, few, many) or a class if it is expanded.

V	D	size	J	DNA	CDR3
TRBV10-2	.	hyperexpanded	TRBJ2-7	TGCGCCAGCAGTGAGTGGGGGCTAGTGTACGAGCAGTACTTC	CASSEWGLVYEQYF
TRBV20-1	.	few	TRBJ2-7	TGCAGTGCTCCCCGGGGCTACGAGCAGTACTTC	CSAPRGYEQYF
TRBV3-1	.	hyperexpanded	TRBJ2-3	TGTGCCAGCAGCCTGAGGCCAGGGGGGCTCACAGATACGCAGTATTTT	CASSLRPGGLTDTQYF